This T cell receptor (beta chain) is drawn from a study of T-cell reconstitution after alpha-beta-depleted transplantation in children (dated by TCRdb to about 2016). Study-level background: The study quantitatively tracked T-cell immune reconstitution after TCRalphabeta/CD19-depleted allogeneic hematopoietic cell transplantation in children using TCR repertoire profiling.

To prepare the library, PCR was applied. Data came from an Illumina HiSeq 2500. TCR libraries were prepared with molecular barcoding, using unique molecular identifiers to normalize TCRbeta repertoire quantification. TCRdb trimmed public reads at Q25 via fastp, called clones via MiXCR and kept in-frame beta chains. All rows with the same CDR3 protein become a single entry with the most common DNA and genes. This sample gives around 450,000 distinct CDR3 sequences in total; roughly a tenth of them show up just once. Approximately 2% of the sample is taken by the ten largest. What this sample's treatment or condition label stands for: allogeneic hematopoietic cell transplantation with graft depleted of TCRalphabeta T cells and CD19 B cells. TCRalphabeta/CD19-depleted allogeneic hematopoietic cell grafts were given to the transplant recipients, all of whom were children. This clonotype was counted only a few times. What this receptor recognizes is not known. One base away there is no much larger clone; base qualities are not given.

The germline V gene encodes CDR1 MNHEY and CDR2 SMNVEV (reference sequence). From the cysteine through the phenylalanine, the CDR3 covers 16 amino acids. Only the CDR3 DNA stays, 48 bases, in frame from base 1. Trimmed from V: 3 bases; trimmed from J: 7 bases; junction bases lacking a gene match: 12. Beyond this particular receptor, the publication reports: In some patients, the high TCRbeta diversity seen at day 60 was put down to recipient T cells and intrathymic progenitors that had survived conditioning. Hyperexpanded clone frequencies declined over subsequent months; after one year, T-cell counts and TCRbeta diversity were mostly attributed to newly produced T cells. Apparently early alphabetaT-cell count recovery about two months after transplant reportedly relied on only several hundred rapidly expanded clones derived from non-depleted graft cells.

The source is a child aged 2 to 9 with inherited bone marrow failure, due to receive a stem cell transplant. This specimen was PBMCs, taken before TCRalphabeta/CD19-depleted stem cell transplant. This chain is built from TRBV27 and TRBJ1-1; 9 central nucleotides agree with TRBD1. CDR3 protein: CASSFGPGTGHLEAFF. The nucleotide sequence reads TGTGCCAGCAGTTTTGGTCCCGGGACAGGGCACCTTGAAGCTTTCTTT.